A selection of T cell receptor beta chains follows, all from one sample in a study of regulatory T cells in long-lasting Graves disease. TCRdb processed the multiplex PCR reads anew with MiXCR; each CDR3 protein has one entry. The data show about 420,000 distinct CDR3 sequences, with about 17% seen just once and about 25% held by the top ten. These same records also appear under a second study, on T cells in Graves' hyperthyroidism and ophthalmopathy.

The sample consisted of peripheral blood mononuclear cells (PBMCs), taken at new diagnosis, from a patient treated with antithyroid drugs. Receptors were obtained from a woman in her late teens or twenties with Graves disease. Both conserved end residues are part of each CDR3. A D gene is named only where the DNA matches it firmly. Expanded clones are given a class, and other clones once, few, many or no size at all.

clone_size	d_call	v_call	j_call	cdr3_nt	cdr3_aa
many	TRBD1	TRBV28	TRBJ2-3	TGTGCCAGCAGTAACCAGGGGGCAGATACGCAGTATTTT	CASSNQGADTQYF
few	NA	TRBV19	TRBJ1-2	TGTGCCAGTAGTATTGGGCGGACCAACTATGGCTACACCTTC	CASSIGRTNYGYTF
few	TRBD1	TRBV5-1	TRBJ2-1	TGCGCCAGCGACAAGGGACAGGGGGCCACCTCCCCCCACAATGAGCAGTTCTTC	CASDKGQGATSPHNEQFF
many	NA	TRBV7-2	TRBJ2-3	TGTGCCAGCAGCTTAGACCAGAGGCCCACAGATACGCAGTATTTT	CASSLDQRPTDTQYF
NA	NA	TRBV12-3/TRBV12-4	TRBJ2-5	TGTGCCAGCACCCCCGGCGAGACCCAGTACTTC	CASTPGETQYF
few	NA	TRBV3-1	TRBJ2-4	TGTGCCAGCAGCCAAGGGCAGGGAAAAAACATTCAGTACTTC	CASSQGQGKNIQYF
many	NA	TRBV20-1	TRBJ2-3	TGCAGTGCGAGACTGATCACAGATACGCAGTATTTT	CSARLITDTQYF
once	NA	TRBV7-8	TRBJ1-3	TGTGCCAGCAGCTTAGTCACCTCTGGAAACACCATATATTTT	CASSLVTSGNTIYF
few	NA	TRBV3-1	TRBJ2-5	TGTGCCAGCAGTTTCACGCGCAATGGGACTCTGGAGACCCAGTACTTC	CASSFTRNGTLETQYF
many	NA	TRBV7-2	TRBJ2-1	TGTGCCAGCAGCCCTCGGTACGGGGGCCCCTCCTACAATGAGCAGTTCTTC	CASSPRYGGPSYNEQFF
few	NA	TRBV24-1	TRBJ1-5	TGTGCCACCAGTGACGGACAGTATAGCAATCAGCCCCAGCATTTT	CATSDGQYSNQPQHF
NA	TRBD2	TRBV3-1	TRBJ2-2	TGTGCCAGCAGTCCGGGACTAGGGATTCCCGGGGAGCTGTTTTTT	CASSPGLGIPGELFF
NA	TRBD2	TRBV28	TRBJ2-5	TGTGCCAGCAGTTTACCCTCTGGGGGAGCGGGAGCTGGGTCCCAAGAGACCCAGTACTTC	CASSLPSGGAGAGSQETQYF
many	TRBD2	TRBV24-1	TRBJ2-1	TGTGCCACCAGTGACTCCCTAGCGGGAGGGGGGTATGAGCAGTTCTTC	CATSDSLAGGGYEQFF
NA	TRBD1	TRBV6-1	TRBJ2-2	TGTGCCAGCAGGGACAGGGGGGGAATTACCGGGGAGCTGTTTTTT	CASRDRGGITGELFF
NA	TRBD1	TRBV20-1	TRBJ1-5	TGCAGTGCTAGAGCCGGGACAGGGGGCTTGGGTCAGCTCCAGCATTTT	CSARAGTGGLGQLQHF
many	TRBD1	TRBV28	TRBJ1-2	TGTGCCAGCAGCCATGACAGGGGGTACTATGGCTACACCTTC	CASSHDRGYYGYTF
few	NA	TRBV9	TRBJ1-2	TGTGCCAGCAGCGTAGATAGGGTAGGGGACTATGGCTACACCTTC	CASSVDRVGDYGYTF
many	NA	TRBV11-3	TRBJ1-1	TGTGCCAGCAGCTTCGGCAGGGCGAACACTGAAGCTTTCTTT	CASSFGRANTEAFF
few	TRBD2	TRBV29-1	TRBJ2-3	TGCAGCGCAGCCGCGGGAGTGGATACGCAGTATTTT	CSAAAGVDTQYF
many	NA	TRBV12-3/TRBV12-4	TRBJ2-2	TGTGCCCCTAGGGCAGGGGACACCGGGGAGCTGTTTTTT	CAPRAGDTGELFF
many	TRBD2	TRBV12-3/TRBV12-4	TRBJ2-1	TGTGCCAGCACCAACTTTAGGACTAGCGGGATATACAATGAGCAGTTCTTC	CASTNFRTSGIYNEQFF
NA	NA	TRBV7-9	TRBJ1-2	TGTGCCAGCAGCGGTATCGAAGGTTTCGGCAATGGCTACACCTTC	CASSGIEGFGNGYTF
many	TRBD1	TRBV28	TRBJ2-7	TGTGCCAGCAGTCACGGGACAGGGATCTTCGAGCAGTACTTC	CASSHGTGIFEQYF
NA	NA	TRBV20-1	TRBJ2-5	TGCAGTGCTAGAGATGGTAGGGTGAAAGAGACCCAGTACTTC	CSARDGRVKETQYF
NA	NA	TRBV20-1	TRBJ1-2	TGCAGTGCTAGCGTACAGGTGGCTGGCTACACCTTC	CSASVQVAGYTF
many	TRBD1	TRBV6-1	TRBJ2-2	TGTGCCAGCAGTGAGGAGGGACAGGGGGCTTCGAACACCGGGGAGCTGTTTTTT	CASSEEGQGASNTGELFF
many	TRBD2	TRBV10-3	TRBJ2-7	TGTGCCATCAGTGATCCTAGCGGGACCAGTACTCGGACCTTGTACGAGCAGTACTTC	CAISDPSGTSTRTLYEQYF
NA	TRBD1	TRBV11-2	TRBJ2-7	TGTGCCAGCAGCACCTCCTCCGGACAGGGTGGCTACGAGCAGTACTTC	CASSTSSGQGGYEQYF
few	NA	TRBV12-3/TRBV12-4	TRBJ1-6	TGTGCCAGCAGTTCACGGAGATATAATTCACCCCTCCACTTT	CASSSRRYNSPLHF
many	NA	TRBV28	TRBJ2-7	TGTGCCAGCGCCGAGTTAAGGTTCGGATACGAGCAGTACTTC	CASAELRFGYEQYF
many	NA	TRBV11-3	TRBJ2-1	TGTGCCAGCAGCTTAGGATACGGGAACAATGAGCAGTTCTTC	CASSLGYGNNEQFF
NA	TRBD2	TRBV28	TRBJ2-7	TGTGCCAGCAGCCAGACAGGAACTAGCGGGGGCTCCTACGAGCAGTACTTC	CASSQTGTSGGSYEQYF
few	TRBD2	TRBV9	TRBJ2-7	TGTGCCAGCAGCGCTAGTAGGGGACTAGCGGGAGGTCTGCAGTACTTC	CASSASRGLAGGLQYF
NA	TRBD1	TRBV30	TRBJ1-5	TGTGCCTGGAGCTGGAGTCATAGAGGACAGGGGGCGAATCAGCCCCAGCATTTT	CAWSWSHRGQGANQPQHF
NA	TRBD2	TRBV12-3/TRBV12-4	TRBJ2-1	TGTGCCAGCAGTTTTGACGGACTAGGGGCCAATGAGCAGTTCTTC	CASSFDGLGANEQFF
many	NA	TRBV2	TRBJ2-3	TGTGCCAGCAGTGAAGCTTCTACCTCAACCCCCTTT	CASSEASTSTPF
once	TRBD1	TRBV19	TRBJ1-5	TGTGCCAGTAGTATTGGGGACAGGGGGCGACGAGGTAGCAATCAGCCCCAGCATTTT	CASSIGDRGRRGSNQPQHF
NA	TRBD1	TRBV19	TRBJ1-3	TGTGCCAGTAGGGGACAGGCTGGAAACACCATATATTTT	CASRGQAGNTIYF
NA	NA	TRBV25-1	TRBJ1-2	TGTGCCAGCGGAGCCCTTACAGGAGGCGGCTACACCTTC	CASGALTGGGYTF
many	TRBD2	TRBV3-1	TRBJ2-1	TGTGCCAGCAGCCAAGGGACTAGCGGGGGTAAGCAGTTCTTC	CASSQGTSGGKQFF
NA	NA	TRBV18	TRBJ1-1	TGTGCCAGCTCACCAGGCCGGGGGGGGAGCACTGAAGCTTTCTTT	CASSPGRGGSTEAFF
few	TRBD1	TRBV29-1	TRBJ2-3	TGCAGCGCGACAGGGGGCACAGATACGCAGTATTTT	CSATGGTDTQYF
many	NA	TRBV18	TRBJ2-7	TGTGCCAGCTCATCGACAGCCTCCTACGAGCAGTACTTC	CASSSTASYEQYF
NA	TRBD2	TRBV10-2	TRBJ2-1	TGCGCCAGCAGTGATACTAGCGGGCGCTCCTACAATGAGCAGTTCTTC	CASSDTSGRSYNEQFF
many	NA	TRBV6-5	TRBJ1-2	TGTGCCAGCAGTTTTACCCGGGCAACGATTTTCGGAGGCTACACCTTC	CASSFTRATIFGGYTF
few	NA	TRBV12-3/TRBV12-4	TRBJ2-7	TGTGCCAGCAGTTCAACTTTTCCGGGACGTCCGTCCTACGAGCAGTACTTC	CASSSTFPGRPSYEQYF
NA	NA	TRBV4-1	TRBJ2-7	TGCGCCAGCAGCCAGTCGGGACACTCCTCCTACGAGCAGTACTTC	CASSQSGHSSYEQYF
many	TRBD2	TRBV6-2/TRBV6-3	TRBJ2-3	TGTGCCAGCAGTTACTCATCTAGCGGTAGCACAGATACGCAGTATTTT	CASSYSSSGSTDTQYF
NA	NA	TRBV9	TRBJ2-1	TGTGCCAGCAGCACCCCGGAGTACGGTGAGCAGTTCTTC	CASSTPEYGEQFF
many	TRBD1	TRBV19	TRBJ2-7	TGTGCCAGTAGTTGGACAGGGCCGTCCTACGAGCAGTACTTC	CASSWTGPSYEQYF
few	TRBD2	TRBV6-1	TRBJ2-2	TGTGCCAGCAAGGAACTAGCGGGATTGAACACCGGGGAGCTGTTTTTT	CASKELAGLNTGELFF
few	NA	TRBV5-5	TRBJ1-3	TGTGCCAGCAGCCAATCAATAGGAACTGGAAACACCATATATTTT	CASSQSIGTGNTIYF
many	NA	TRBV6-1	TRBJ2-1	TGTGCCAGCATGGTCGGGGTGGCCTACAATGAGCAGTTCTTC	CASMVGVAYNEQFF
NA	NA	TRBV25-1	TRBJ2-7	TGTGCCAGCAGTCACCCGGGACCCCAGGCCTACGAGCAGTACTTC	CASSHPGPQAYEQYF
few	NA	TRBV6-2/TRBV6-3	TRBJ1-1	TGTGCCAGCAGTCAGAGTGCTGGGAACACTGAAGCTTTCTTT	CASSQSAGNTEAFF
many	TRBD2	TRBV12-3/TRBV12-4	TRBJ2-5	TGTGCCAGCAGCCCAGCGGGAGGAACTAAGACCCAGTACTTC	CASSPAGGTKTQYF